What follows are 6 T cell receptor beta chains derived from one specimen sequenced in a study of blood T cell repertoires in COVID-19. Sequencing was performed with immunoSEQ multiplex PCR; in TCRdb, only in-frame clones are kept and a portion is missing. Of about half a million clones in the sample, 80% to 90% are singletons; the top ten hold under 4%. Sample: peripheral blood. The receptor set was obtained from a human donor in a cohort sampled during active COVID-19.

The rearrangement links TRBV7-9 to TRBJ2-3; 7 bases map to TRBD2. The V gene end was trimmed by 6 bases and the J gene end by 1 base; junction bases not matched to a gene: 4. The CDR3 runs to 14 residues. CDR1 and CDR2 from the germline V gene are SEHNR and FQNEAQ (reference sequence). The CDR3 region is CASSPGGGTDTQYF. DNA of the CDR3: TGTGCCAGCAGTCCGGGAGGAGGCACAGATACGCAGTATTTT.

The chain uses TRBV2 and TRBJ2-5, with 9 bases matching TRBD2. The CDR3 totals 14 residues. CDR1 SNHLY and CDR2 FYNNEI come from the germline V gene. With 6 bases clipped from V and 6 bases from J, the junction kept 8 bases outside the gene matches. The CDR3 nucleotides are TGTGCCAGCAGAGAGCGGGGGGCGAGTCAGACCCAGTACTTC. This sequence encodes CASRERGASQTQYF.

This clone occurred once. The chain combines TRBV4-2 with TRBJ2-1; 8 positions match TRBD2. Germline V gene lookup returns CDR1 LGHNA and CDR2 YNFKEQ. The CDR3 has 16 amino acids. The J segment lost 8 bases and the V segment lost 0 bases, leaving 9 bases of the junction unmatched. The DNA of the CDR3 is TGTGCCAGCAGCCAAGAAGGGACGGGAGGGCCCCATGAGCAGTTCTTC. This gives the protein CASSQEGTGGPHEQFF.

This clone came up once. The chain couples TRBV5-4 to TRBJ2-1; 7 bases align to TRBD2. CDR1 is SGHNT, CDR2 YYREEE, per germline (reference sequence). The CDR3 sequence is 14 residues long. With V trimmed by 2 bases and J by 9 bases, 8 bases remained unmatched. The CDR3 loop is CASSFSAGDSEQFF. CDR3 bases: TGTGCCAGCAGCTTCTCCGCGGGAGACAGTGAGCAGTTCTTC. Drawing the rest from reference TRBV5-4 and TRBJ2-1, the complete variable domain is ETGVTQSPTHLIKTRGQQVTLRCSSQSGHNTVSWYQQALGQGPQFIFQYYREEENGRGNFPPRFSGLQFPNYSSELNVNALELDDSALYLCASSFSAGDSEQFFGPGTRLTVL.

This rearrangement joins TRBV2 to TRBJ2-3, with 8 bases aligning to TRBD1. Germline loops: CDR1 SNHLY, CDR2 FYNNEI. The CDR3 runs to 19 residues. Losses at the gene ends were 4 bases for V and 0 bases for J; bases not matched to a gene: 15. Here the CDR3 DNA reads TGTGCCAGCAGTGTGGGAGAAAGGGTCGGGACAGGCAGCACAGATACGCAGTATTTT. Amino acid sequence: CASSVGERVGTGSTDTQYF.

A single count supports this clone. The rearrangement uses TRBV29-1 and TRBJ2-7, with 8 nucleotides matching TRBD1. J gave up 3 bases and V 3 bases, and 13 bases lay outside the gene matches. This CDR3 comprises 16 residues. Germline V lookup: CDR1 SQVTM, CDR2 ANQGSEA. Here the CDR3 DNA reads TGCAGCGTTGAGGTTTTATCGGACAGGGTTTTCTACGAGCAGTACTTC. As protein: CSVEVLSDRVFYEQYF.